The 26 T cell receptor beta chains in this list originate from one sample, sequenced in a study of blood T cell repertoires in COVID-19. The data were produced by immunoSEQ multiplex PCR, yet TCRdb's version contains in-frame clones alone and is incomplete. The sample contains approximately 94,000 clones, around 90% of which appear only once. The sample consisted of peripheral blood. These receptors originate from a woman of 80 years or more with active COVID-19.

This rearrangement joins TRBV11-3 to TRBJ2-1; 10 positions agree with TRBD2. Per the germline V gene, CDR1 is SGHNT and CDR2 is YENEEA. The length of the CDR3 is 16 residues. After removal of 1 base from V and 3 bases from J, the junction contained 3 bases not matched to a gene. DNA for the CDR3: TGTGCCAGCAGCTTAGGACTAGCGGGCCTCTACAATGAGCAGTTCTTC. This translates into CASSLGLAGLYNEQFF.

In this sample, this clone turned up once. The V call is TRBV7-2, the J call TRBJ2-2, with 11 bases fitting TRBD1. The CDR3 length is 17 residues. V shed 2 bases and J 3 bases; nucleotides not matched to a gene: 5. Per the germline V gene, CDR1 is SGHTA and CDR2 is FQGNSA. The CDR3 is CASSLPGQGVDTGELFF. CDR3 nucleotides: TGTGCCAGCAGCTTACCGGGACAGGGGGTAGACACCGGGGAGCTGTTTTTT. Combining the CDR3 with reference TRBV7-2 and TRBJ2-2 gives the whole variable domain GAGVSQSPSNKVTEKGKDVELRCDPISGHTALYWYRQSLGQGLEFLIYFQGNSAPDKSGLPSDRFSAERTGGSVSTLTIQRTQQEDSAVYLCASSLPGQGVDTGELFFGEGSRLTVL.

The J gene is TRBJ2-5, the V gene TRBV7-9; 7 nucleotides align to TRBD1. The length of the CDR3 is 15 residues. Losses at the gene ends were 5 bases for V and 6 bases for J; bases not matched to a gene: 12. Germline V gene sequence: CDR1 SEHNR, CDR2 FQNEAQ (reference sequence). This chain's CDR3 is CASSDLQGITKTQYF. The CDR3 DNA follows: TGTGCCAGCAGCGACTTACAGGGGATAACGAAGACCCAGTACTTC.

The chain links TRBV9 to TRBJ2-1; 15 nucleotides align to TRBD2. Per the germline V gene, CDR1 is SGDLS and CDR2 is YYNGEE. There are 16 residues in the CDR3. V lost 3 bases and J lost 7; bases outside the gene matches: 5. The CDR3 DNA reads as TGTGCCAGCAGCGAGCCCGGGACTAGCGGGAGGAATGAGCAGTTCTTC. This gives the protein CASSEPGTSGRNEQFF.

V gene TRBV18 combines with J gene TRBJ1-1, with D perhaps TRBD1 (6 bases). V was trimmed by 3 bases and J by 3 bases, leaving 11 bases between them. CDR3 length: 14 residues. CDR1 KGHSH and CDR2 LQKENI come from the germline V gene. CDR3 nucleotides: TGTGCCAGCTCACCCAACAGGGTGCACACTGAAGCTTTCTTT. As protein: CASSPNRVHTEAFF.

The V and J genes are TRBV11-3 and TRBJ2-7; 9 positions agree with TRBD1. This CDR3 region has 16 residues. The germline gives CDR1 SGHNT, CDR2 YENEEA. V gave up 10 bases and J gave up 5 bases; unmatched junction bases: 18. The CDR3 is CAKTTGGPSALHEQYF. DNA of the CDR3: TGTGCCAAGACGACAGGGGGGCCTAGCGCCCTCCACGAGCAGTACTTC.

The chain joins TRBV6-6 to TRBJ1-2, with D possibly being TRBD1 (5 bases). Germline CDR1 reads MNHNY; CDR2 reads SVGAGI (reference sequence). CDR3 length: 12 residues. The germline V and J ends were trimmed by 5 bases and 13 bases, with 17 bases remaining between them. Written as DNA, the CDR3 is TGTGCCAGCAGTGACAGCGGGGGGTTGGGCACCTTC. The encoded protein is CASSDSGGLGTF.

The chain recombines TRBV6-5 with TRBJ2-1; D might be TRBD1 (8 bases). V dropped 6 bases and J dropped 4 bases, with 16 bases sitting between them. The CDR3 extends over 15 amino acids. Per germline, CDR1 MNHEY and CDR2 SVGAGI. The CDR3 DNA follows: TGTGCCAGCAGCGACGACAGGGGAGGGTACAATGAGCAGTTCTTC. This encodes CASSDDRGGYNEQFF.

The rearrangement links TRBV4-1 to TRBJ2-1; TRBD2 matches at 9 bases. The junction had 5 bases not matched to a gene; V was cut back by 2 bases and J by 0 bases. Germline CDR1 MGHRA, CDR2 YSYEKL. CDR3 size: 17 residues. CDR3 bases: TGCGCCAGCAGCCAACGACTACTAGCGGGCTCCTACAATGAGCAGTTCTTC. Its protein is CASSQRLLAGSYNEQFF.

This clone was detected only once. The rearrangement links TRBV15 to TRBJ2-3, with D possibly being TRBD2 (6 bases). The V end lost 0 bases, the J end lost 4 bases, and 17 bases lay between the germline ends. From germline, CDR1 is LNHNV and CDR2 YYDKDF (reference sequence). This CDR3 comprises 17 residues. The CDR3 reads CATSRDRADYASDTQYF. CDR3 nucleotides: TGTGCCACCAGCAGAGATCGGGCGGACTACGCCTCAGATACGCAGTATTTT.

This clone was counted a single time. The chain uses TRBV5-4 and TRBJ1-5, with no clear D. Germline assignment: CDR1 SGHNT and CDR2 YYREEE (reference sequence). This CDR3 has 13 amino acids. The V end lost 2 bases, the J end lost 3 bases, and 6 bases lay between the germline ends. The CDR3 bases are TGTGCCAGCAGCTTATCGGTCAATCAGCCCCAGCATTTT. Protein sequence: CASSLSVNQPQHF.

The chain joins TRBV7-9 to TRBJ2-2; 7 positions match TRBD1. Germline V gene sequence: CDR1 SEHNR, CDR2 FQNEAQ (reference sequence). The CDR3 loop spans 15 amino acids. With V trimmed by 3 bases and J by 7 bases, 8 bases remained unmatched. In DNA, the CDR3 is TGTGCCAGCAGCTTCACTGGACAGGTCGTCGGGGAGCTGTTTTTT. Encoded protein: CASSFTGQVVGELFF.

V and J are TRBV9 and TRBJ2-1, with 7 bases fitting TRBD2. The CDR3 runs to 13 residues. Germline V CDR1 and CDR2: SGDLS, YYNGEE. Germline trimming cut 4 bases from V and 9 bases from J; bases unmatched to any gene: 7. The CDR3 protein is CASSTRLASEQFF. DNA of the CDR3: TGTGCCAGCAGCACCCGACTAGCTAGTGAGCAGTTCTTC.

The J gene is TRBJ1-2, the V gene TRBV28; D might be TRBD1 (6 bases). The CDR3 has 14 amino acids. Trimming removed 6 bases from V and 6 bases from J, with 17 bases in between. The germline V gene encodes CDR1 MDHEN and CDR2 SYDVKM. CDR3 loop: CASSFTDRPHGYTF. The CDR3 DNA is TGTGCCAGCAGCTTTACCGACAGGCCCCATGGCTACACCTTC.

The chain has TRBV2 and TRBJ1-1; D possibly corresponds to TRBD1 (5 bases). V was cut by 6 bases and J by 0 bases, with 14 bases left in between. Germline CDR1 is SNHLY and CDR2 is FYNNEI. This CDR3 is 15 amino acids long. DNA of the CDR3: TGTGCCAGCAGCTCACATGCGGGGCTGAACACTGAAGCTTTCTTT. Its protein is CASSSHAGLNTEAFF.

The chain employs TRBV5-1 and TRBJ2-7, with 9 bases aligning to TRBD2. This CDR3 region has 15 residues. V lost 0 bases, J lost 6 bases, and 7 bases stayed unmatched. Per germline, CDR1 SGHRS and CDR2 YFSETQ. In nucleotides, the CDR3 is TGCGCCAGCAGCTTGGGGCTAGCGGGACCGGGCGAGCAGTACTTC. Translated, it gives CASSLGLAGPGEQYF.

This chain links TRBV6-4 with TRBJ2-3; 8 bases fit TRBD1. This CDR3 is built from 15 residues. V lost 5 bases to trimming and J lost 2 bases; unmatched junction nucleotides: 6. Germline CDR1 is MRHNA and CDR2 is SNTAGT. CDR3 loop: CASSSGTGVTDTQYF. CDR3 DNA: TGTGCCAGCAGTTCCGGGACAGGAGTCACAGATACGCAGTATTTT.

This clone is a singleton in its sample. The CDR3 sequence: CASSQDPRGSYETQYF. The CDR3 DNA sequence: TGCGCCAGCAGCCAAGACCCTCGCGGGAGTTATGAGACCCAGTACTTC. This chain connects TRBV4-1 to TRBJ2-5; TRBD2 matches 7 bases. CDR3 length equals 16 residues. In germline, CDR1 is MGHRA, CDR2 YSYEKL. V lost 0 bases and J lost 5; bases outside the gene matches: 9.

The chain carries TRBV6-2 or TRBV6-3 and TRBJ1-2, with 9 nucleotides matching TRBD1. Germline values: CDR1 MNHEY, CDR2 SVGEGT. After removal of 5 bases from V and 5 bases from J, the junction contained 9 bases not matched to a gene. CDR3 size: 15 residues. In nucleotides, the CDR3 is TGTGCCAGCAGTCAACGAGGGACAGGGTCTTATGGCTACACCTTC. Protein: CASSQRGTGSYGYTF.

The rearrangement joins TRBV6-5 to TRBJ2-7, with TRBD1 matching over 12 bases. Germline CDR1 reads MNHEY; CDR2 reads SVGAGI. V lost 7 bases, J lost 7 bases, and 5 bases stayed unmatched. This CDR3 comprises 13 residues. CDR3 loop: CASTGQGAREQYF. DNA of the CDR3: TGTGCCAGCACGGGACAGGGGGCGCGGGAGCAGTACTTC.

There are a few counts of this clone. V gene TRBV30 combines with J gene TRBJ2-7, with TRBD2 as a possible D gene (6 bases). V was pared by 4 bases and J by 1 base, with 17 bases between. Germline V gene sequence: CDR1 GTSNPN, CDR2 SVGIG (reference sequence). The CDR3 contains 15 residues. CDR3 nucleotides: TGTGCCTGGATGTCTTGGAGGGGCCTTTCCTACGAGCAGTACTTC. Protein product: CAWMSWRGLSYEQYF.

The CDR3 DNA is TGCGCCAGCAGCTTAAGTCTAGCGGGAAGGTCGAACGAGCAGTACTTC. This encodes CASSLSLAGRSNEQYF. The gene calls are TRBV5-1 and TRBJ2-7; TRBD2 matches at 9 bases. CDR1 SGHRS and CDR2 YFSETQ come from the germline V gene. Trimming at V came to 2 bases and at J to 5 bases, leaving 11 bases not matched to a gene. CDR3 size: 16 residues.

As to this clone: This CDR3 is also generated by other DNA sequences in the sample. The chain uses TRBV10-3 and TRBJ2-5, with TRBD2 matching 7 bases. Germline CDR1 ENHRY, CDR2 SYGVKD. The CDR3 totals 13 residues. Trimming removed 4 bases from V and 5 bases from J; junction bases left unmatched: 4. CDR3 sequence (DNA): TGTGCCATCAGTGGGGGAGCGGGGGAGACCCAGTACTTC. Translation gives CAISGGAGETQYF.

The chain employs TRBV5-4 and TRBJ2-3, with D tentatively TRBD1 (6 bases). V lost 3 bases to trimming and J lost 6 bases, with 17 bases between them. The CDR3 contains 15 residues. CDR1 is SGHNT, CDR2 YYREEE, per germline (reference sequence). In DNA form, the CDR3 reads TGTGCCAGCAGCTATGAGGGGGATTATGGGGATACGCAGTATTTT. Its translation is CASSYEGDYGDTQYF. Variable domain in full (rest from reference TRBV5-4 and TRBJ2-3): ETGVTQSPTHLIKTRGQQVTLRCSSQSGHNTVSWYQQALGQGPQFIFQYYREEENGRGNFPPRFSGLQFPNYSSELNVNALELDDSALYLCASSYEGDYGDTQYFGPGTRLTVL.

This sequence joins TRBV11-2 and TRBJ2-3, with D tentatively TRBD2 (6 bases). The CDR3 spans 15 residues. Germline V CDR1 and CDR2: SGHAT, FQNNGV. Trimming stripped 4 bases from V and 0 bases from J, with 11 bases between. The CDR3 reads CASSWTAGSTDTQYF. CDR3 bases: TGTGCCAGCAGCTGGACGGCGGGAAGCACAGATACGCAGTATTTT.

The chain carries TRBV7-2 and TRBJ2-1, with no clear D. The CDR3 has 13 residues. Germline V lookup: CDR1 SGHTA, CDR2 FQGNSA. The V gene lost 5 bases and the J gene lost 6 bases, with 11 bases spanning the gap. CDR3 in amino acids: CASSPPSSNEQFF. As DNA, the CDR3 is TGTGCCAGCAGCCCCCCATCTAGCAATGAGCAGTTCTTC. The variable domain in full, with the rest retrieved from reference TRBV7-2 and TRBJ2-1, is GAGVSQSPSNKVTEKGKDVELRCDPISGHTALYWYRQSLGQGLEFLIYFQGNSAPDKSGLPSDRFSAERTGGSVSTLTIQRTQQEDSAVYLCASSPPSSNEQFFGPGTRLTVL.